One and the same sample provided the 6 T cell receptor beta chains below, sequenced in a study of blood T cells in healthy people across ages. Alongside a J-beta primer mix, a sample-barcoded 5' primer served in a second PCR lasting about 6 to 11 cycles. MiXCR was run by TCRdb on the 5' RACE reads, yielding one entry per CDR3 protein. This repertoire shows over 600,000 distinct CDR3 sequences, 56% found once; its top ten account for about a quarter. The sequencing input was blood. The receptor set was obtained from a man aged 35 to 55 in good health.

This chain joins TRBV9 and TRBJ2-3, with 9 bases matching TRBD2. With 0 bases clipped from V and 2 bases from J, the junction kept 13 bases outside the gene matches. CDR1 and CDR2 (germline): SGDLS, YYNGEE. This CDR3 spans 19 amino acids. CDR3 sequence reads: CASSVELAGSNRYTDTQYF. In DNA, the CDR3 is TGTGCCAGCAGCGTAGAACTAGCGGGCTCGAATAGATACACAGATACGCAGTATTTT. Supplemented by reference TRBV9 and TRBJ2-3, the full variable domain reads DSGVTQTPKHLITATGQRVTLRCSPRSGDLSVYWYQQSLDQGLQFLIQYYNGEERAKGNILERFSAQQFPDLHSELNLSSLELGDSALYFCASSVELAGSNRYTDTQYFGPGTRLTVL.

V usage is TRBV7-2 and J usage is TRBJ2-7, with 9 bases matching TRBD1. This CDR3 region has 15 residues. Trimming removed 5 bases from V and 2 bases from J; junction bases left unmatched: 7. In germline, CDR1 is SGHTA, CDR2 FQGNSA. This chain's CDR3 is CASSPAGTGTYEQYF. The CDR3 bases are TGTGCCAGCAGCCCCGCCGGGACAGGGACCTACGAGCAGTACTTC.

The chain links TRBV6-5 to TRBJ1-1; unclear D gene. The CDR3 spans 14 residues. Germline values: CDR1 MNHEY, CDR2 SVGAGI. V shed 6 bases and J shed 1 base, with 12 bases lying between them. Here the CDR3 DNA reads TGTGCCAGCAGGCGCCCAGATTCGAACACTGAAGCTTTCTTT. Protein sequence: CASRRPDSNTEAFF.

The rearrangement links TRBV18 to TRBJ2-1, with D perhaps matching TRBD1 or TRBD2 (5 bases each). Looked up from germline, CDR1 is KGHSH and CDR2 is LQKENI. This CDR3 comprises 18 residues. Trimming took off 4 bases at V and 7 bases at J, with 26 bases between the two ends. CDR3 region: CASSHSRFWGPTHNEQFF. The CDR3 DNA sequence: TGTGCCAGCTCACATTCACGTTTCTGGGGACCGACCCATAATGAGCAGTTCTTC. Together with reference TRBV18 and TRBJ2-1, the CDR3 gives the full variable domain: NAGVMQNPRHLVRRRGQEARLRCSPMKGHSHVYWYRQLPEEGLKFMVYLQKENIIDESGMPKERFSAEFPKEGPSILRIQQVVRGDSAAYFCASSHSRFWGPTHNEQFFGPGTRLTVL.

This clonotype was detected ten times or more. The rearrangement joins TRBV20-1 to TRBJ1-4; D possibly corresponds to TRBD1 (5 bases). Trimming left V 5 bases short and J 5 bases short, with 15 bases between. Germline V gene sequence: CDR1 DFQATT, CDR2 SNEGSKA (reference sequence). This CDR3 is 14 amino acids long. CDR3 in DNA: TGCAGTGCTGGGAACGGGGCGAACAATGAAAAACTGTTTTTT. Protein: CSAGNGANNEKLFF.

This chain joins TRBV9 and TRBJ2-4, with D hard to call. The J call is uncertain, as TRBJ2-5 better fits the DNA end. CDR3 length: 15 amino acids. The germline gives CDR1 SGDLS, CDR2 YYNGEE. This CDR3 is CASSVGQDRQETQYF. CDR3 coding DNA: TGTGCCAGCAGCGTAGGGCAGGACCGCCAAGAGACCCAGTACTTC.